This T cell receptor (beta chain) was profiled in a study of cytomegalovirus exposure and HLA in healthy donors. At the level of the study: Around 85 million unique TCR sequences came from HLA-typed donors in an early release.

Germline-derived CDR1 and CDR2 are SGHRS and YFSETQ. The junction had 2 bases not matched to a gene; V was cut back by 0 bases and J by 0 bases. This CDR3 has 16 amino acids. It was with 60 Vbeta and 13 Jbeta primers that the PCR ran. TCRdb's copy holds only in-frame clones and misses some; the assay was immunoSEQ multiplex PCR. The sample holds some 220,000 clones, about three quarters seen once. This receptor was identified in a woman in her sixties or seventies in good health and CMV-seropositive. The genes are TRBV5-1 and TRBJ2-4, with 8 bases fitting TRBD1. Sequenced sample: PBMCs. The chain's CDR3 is CASSLGTGIAKNIQYF. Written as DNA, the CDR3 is TGCGCCAGCAGCTTGGGGACAGGGATAGCCAAAAACATTCAGTACTTC. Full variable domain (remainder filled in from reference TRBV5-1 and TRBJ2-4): KAGVTQTPRYLIKTRGQQVTLSCSPISGHRSVSWYQQTPGQGLQFLFEYFSETQRNKGNFPGRFSGRQFSNSRSEMNVSTLELGDSALYLCASSLGTGIAKNIQYFGAGTRLSVL.